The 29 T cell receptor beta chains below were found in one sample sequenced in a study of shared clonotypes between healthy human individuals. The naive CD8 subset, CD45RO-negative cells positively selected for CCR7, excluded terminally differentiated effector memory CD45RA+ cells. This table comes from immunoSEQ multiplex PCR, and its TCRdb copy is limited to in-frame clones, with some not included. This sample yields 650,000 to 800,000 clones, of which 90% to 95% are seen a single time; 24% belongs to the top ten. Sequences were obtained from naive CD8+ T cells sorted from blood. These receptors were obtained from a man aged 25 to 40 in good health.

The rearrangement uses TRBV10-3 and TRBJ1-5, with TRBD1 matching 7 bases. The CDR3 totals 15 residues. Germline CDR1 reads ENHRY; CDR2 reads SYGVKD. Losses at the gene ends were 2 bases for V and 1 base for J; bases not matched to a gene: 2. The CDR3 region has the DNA TGTGCCATCAGTGAGGGGACAGCGAGCAATCAGCCCCAGCATTTT. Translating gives CAISEGTASNQPQHF.

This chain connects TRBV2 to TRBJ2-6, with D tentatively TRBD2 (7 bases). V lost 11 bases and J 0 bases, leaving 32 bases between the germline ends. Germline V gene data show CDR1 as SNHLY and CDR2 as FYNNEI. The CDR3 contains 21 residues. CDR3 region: CAASPTPPAIRGGSGANVLTF. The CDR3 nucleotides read TGTGCCGCCAGCCCGACCCCCCCAGCAATTAGGGGGGGCTCTGGGGCCAACGTCCTGACTTTC.

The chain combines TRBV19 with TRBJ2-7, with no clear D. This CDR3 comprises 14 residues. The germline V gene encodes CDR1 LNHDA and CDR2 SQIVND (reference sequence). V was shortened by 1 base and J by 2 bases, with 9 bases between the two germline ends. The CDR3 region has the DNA TGTGCCAGTAGTATAGGCTCCACAACCTACGAGCAGTACTTC. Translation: CASSIGSTTYEQYF.

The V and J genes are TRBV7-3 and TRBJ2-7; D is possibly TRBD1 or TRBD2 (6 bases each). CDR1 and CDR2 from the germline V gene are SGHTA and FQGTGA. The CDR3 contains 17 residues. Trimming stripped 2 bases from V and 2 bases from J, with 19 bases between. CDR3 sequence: CASSLYYRGEKTYEQYF. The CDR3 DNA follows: TGTGCCAGCAGCTTATATTATAGGGGGGAAAAGACCTACGAGCAGTACTTC.

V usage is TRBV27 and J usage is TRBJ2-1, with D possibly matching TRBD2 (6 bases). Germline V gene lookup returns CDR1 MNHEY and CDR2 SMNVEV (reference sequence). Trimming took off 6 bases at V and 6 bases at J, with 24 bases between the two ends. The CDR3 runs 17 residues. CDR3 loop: CASSTTTQRRDLNEQFF. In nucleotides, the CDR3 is TGTGCCAGCAGCACCACCACCCAAAGGAGGGATCTCAATGAGCAGTTCTTC.

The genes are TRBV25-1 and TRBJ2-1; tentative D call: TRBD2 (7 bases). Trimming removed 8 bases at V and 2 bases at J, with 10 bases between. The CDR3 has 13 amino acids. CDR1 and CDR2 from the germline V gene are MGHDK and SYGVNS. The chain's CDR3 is CASLGGPYNEQFF. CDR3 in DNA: TGTGCCAGCCTGGGGGGGCCCTACAATGAGCAGTTCTTC.

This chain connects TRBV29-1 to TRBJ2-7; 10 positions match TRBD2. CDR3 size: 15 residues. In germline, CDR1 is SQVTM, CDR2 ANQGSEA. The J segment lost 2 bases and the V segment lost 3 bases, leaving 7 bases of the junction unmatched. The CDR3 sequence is CSVELAGAATYEQYF. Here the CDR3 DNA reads TGCAGCGTTGAGCTAGCGGGAGCAGCGACCTACGAGCAGTACTTC.

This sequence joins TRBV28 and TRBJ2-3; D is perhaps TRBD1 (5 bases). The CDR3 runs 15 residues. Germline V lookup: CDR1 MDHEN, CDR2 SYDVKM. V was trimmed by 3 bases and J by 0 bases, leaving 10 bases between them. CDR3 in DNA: TGTGCCAGCAGTTTGTATCAGGGAAGCACAGATACGCAGTATTTT. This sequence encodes CASSLYQGSTDTQYF.

CDR3 coding DNA: TGTGCCAGCATAGATTCCGGGACAGGGGTTGGCGGGGAGCTGTTTTTT. It codes for CASIDSGTGVGGELFF. The chain is built from TRBV7-9 and TRBJ2-2, with 10 bases lining up with TRBD1. In germline, CDR1 is SEHNR, CDR2 FQNEAQ (reference sequence). There are 16 residues in the CDR3. V dropped 7 bases and J dropped 7; count of bases not matched to a gene: 12.

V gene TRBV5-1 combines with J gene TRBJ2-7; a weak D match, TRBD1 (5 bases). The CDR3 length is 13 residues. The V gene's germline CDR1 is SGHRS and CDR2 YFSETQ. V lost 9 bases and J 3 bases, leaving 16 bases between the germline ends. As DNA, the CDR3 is TGCGCCACCTCGACAGTCCCCCTCTACGAGCAGTACTTC. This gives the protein CATSTVPLYEQYF. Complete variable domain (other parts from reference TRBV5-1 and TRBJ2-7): KAGVTQTPRYLIKTRGQQVTLSCSPISGHRSVSWYQQTPGQGLQFLFEYFSETQRNKGNFPGRFSGRQFSNSRSEMNVSTLELGDSALYLCATSTVPLYEQYFGPGTRLTVT.

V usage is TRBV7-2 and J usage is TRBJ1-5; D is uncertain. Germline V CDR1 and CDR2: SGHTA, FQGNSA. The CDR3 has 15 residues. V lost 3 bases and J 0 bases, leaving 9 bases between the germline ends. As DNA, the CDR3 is TGTGCCAGCAGCTTTGCCCCATCTAGCAATCAGCCCCAGCATTTT. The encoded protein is CASSFAPSSNQPQHF.

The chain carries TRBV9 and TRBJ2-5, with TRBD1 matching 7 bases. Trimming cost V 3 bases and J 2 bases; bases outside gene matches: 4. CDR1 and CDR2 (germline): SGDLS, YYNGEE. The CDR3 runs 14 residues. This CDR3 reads CASSDGTEQETQYF. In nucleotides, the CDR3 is TGTGCCAGCAGCGACGGGACAGAACAAGAGACCCAGTACTTC.

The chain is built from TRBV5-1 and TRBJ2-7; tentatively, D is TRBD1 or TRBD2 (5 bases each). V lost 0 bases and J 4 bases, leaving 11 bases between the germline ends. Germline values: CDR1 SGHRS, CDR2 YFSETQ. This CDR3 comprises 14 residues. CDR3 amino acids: CASSLEVREYEQYF. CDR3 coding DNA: TGCGCCAGCAGCTTGGAAGTCAGGGAGTACGAGCAGTACTTC.

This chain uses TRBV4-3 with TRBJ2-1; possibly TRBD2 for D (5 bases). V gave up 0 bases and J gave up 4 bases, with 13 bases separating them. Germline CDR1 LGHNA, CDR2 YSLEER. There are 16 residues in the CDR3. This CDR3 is CASSQDGVATYNEQFF. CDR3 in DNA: TGCGCCAGCAGCCAAGATGGGGTAGCGACATACAATGAGCAGTTCTTC.

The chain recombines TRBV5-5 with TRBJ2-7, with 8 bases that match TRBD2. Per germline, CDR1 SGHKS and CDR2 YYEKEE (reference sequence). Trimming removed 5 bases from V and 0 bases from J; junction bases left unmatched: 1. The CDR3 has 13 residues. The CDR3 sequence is CASSSGASYEQYF. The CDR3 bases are TGTGCCAGCAGTAGCGGGGCCTCCTACGAGCAGTACTTC.

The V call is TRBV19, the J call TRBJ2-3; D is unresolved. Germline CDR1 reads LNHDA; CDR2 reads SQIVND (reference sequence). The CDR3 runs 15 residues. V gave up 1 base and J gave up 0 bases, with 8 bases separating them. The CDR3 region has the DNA TGTGCCAGTAGTATAGTTGTTCTCAGCACAGATACGCAGTATTTT. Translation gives CASSIVVLSTDTQYF.

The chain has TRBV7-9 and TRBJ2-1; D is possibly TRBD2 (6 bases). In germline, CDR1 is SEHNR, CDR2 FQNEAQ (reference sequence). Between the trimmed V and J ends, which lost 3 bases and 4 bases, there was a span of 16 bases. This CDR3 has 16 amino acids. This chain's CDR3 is CASSFPFSGLYNEQFF. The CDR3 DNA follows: TGTGCCAGCAGCTTCCCCTTTAGCGGTCTGTACAATGAGCAGTTCTTC.

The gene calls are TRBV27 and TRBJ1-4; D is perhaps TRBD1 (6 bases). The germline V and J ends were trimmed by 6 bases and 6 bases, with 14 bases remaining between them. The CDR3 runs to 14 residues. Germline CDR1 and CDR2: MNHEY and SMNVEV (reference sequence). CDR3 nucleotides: TGTGCCAGCAGCCCCCCGGACAGTTATGAAAAACTGTTTTTT. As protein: CASSPPDSYEKLFF.

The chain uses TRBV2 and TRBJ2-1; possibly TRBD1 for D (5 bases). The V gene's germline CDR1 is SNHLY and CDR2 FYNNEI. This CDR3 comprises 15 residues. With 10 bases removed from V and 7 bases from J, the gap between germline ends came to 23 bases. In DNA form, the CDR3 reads TGTGCCATACTAAACTGGCAGGGAATTAAAAATGAGCAGTTCTTC. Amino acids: CAILNWQGIKNEQFF.

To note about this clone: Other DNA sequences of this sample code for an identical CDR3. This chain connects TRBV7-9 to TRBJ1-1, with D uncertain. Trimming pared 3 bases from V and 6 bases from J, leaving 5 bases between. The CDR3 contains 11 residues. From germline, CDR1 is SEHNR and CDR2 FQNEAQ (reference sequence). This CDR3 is CASSFGPEAFF. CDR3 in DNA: TGTGCCAGCAGCTTCGGGCCTGAAGCTTTCTTT.

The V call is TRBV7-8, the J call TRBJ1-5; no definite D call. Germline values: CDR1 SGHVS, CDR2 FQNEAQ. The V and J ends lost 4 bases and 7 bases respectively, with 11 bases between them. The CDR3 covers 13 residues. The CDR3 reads CASSSGPSQPQHF. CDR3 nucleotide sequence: TGTGCCAGCAGCTCGGGTCCGTCCCAGCCCCAGCATTTT.

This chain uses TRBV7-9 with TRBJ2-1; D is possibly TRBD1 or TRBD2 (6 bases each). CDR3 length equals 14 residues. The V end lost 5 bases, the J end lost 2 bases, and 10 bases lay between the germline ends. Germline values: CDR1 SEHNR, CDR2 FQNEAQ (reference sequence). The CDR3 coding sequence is TGTGCCAGCAGCCAGGAGGGGGCCTACAATGAGCAGTTCTTC. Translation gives CASSQEGAYNEQFF.

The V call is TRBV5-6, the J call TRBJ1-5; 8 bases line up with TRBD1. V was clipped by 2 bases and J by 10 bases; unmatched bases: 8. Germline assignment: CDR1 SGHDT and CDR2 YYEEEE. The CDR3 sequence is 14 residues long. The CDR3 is CASSLGQGRNPQHF. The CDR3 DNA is TGTGCCAGCAGCTTAGGACAGGGACGGAATCCCCAGCATTTT.

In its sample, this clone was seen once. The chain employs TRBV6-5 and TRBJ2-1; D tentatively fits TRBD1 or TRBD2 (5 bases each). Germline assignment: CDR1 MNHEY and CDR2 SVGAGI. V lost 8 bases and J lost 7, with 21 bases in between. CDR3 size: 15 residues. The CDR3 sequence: CASSTPRAEGNEQFF. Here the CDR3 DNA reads TGTGCCAGCTCAACTCCTCGGGCAGAGGGGAATGAGCAGTTCTTC.

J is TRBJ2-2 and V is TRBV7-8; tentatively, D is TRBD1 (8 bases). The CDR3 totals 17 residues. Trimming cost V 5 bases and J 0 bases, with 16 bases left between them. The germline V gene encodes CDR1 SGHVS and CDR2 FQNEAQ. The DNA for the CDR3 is TGTGCCAGCAGCACACCCACAGGGGGGGCGAACACCGGGGAGCTGTTTTTT. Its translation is CASSTPTGGANTGELFF.

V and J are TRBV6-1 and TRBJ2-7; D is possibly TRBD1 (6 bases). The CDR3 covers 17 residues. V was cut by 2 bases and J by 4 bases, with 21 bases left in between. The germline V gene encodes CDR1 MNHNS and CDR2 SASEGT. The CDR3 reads CASSEPIYREGSYEQYF. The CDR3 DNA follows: TGTGCCAGCAGTGAACCTATCTACAGGGAAGGGTCGTACGAGCAGTACTTC.

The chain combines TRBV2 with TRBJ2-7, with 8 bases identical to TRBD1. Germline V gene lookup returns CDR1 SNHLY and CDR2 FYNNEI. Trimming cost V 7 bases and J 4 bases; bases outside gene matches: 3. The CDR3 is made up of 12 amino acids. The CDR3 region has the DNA TGTGCCAGCAAGGGACAGGTATACGAGCAGTACTTC. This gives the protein CASKGQVYEQYF.

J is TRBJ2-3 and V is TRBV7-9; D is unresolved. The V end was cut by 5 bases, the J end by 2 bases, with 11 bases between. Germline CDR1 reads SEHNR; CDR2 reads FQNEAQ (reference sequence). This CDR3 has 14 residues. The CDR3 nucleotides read TGTGCCAGCAGCGTCCCAGGTGACACAGATACGCAGTATTTT. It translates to CASSVPGDTDTQYF.

CDR3 sequence reads: CASSPETGGLGEKLFF. Written as DNA, the CDR3 is TGCGCCAGCAGCCCGGAAACAGGGGGCCTTGGAGAAAAACTGTTTTTT. The V call is TRBV5-1, the J call TRBJ1-4, with 9 bases aligning to TRBD1. Trimming cost V 4 bases and J 8 bases; bases outside gene matches: 12. This CDR3 contains 16 residues. Germline V gene sequence: CDR1 SGHRS, CDR2 YFSETQ. The full variable domain, its missing parts supplied by reference TRBV5-1 and TRBJ1-4, is KAGVTQTPRYLIKTRGQQVTLSCSPISGHRSVSWYQQTPGQGLQFLFEYFSETQRNKGNFPGRFSGRQFSNSRSEMNVSTLELGDSALYLCASSPETGGLGEKLFFGSGTQLSVL.